This TCR beta chain stems from a study of T-cell memory formation after mild COVID-19. On the study more broadly: TCR clusters showed largely donor specificity.

Deletions cut 0 bases from V and 3 bases from J, with 11 bases between. In germline, CDR1 is MGHRA, CDR2 YSYEKL. The CDR3 consists of 15 residues. Regarding the study as a whole: Clones that contracted from day 15 to 85 had balanced CD4/CD8; later expanders were CD4+ biased.

Libraries for TCRalpha and TCRbeta carried sample barcodes and unique molecular identifiers via 5'RACE. MiXCR, run by TCRdb on the 5' RACE reads, gives a single entry per CDR3 protein. The sample comprises a few hundred thousand distinct CDR3 sequences, approximately 19% of which are singletons, and more than 20% rests with the top ten. As regards this clonotype: Its antigen remains unknown.

This clonotype originated in a man between 18 and 35 years old who had mild COVID-19 (a few samples of this study predate the infection). Cell type and time point are not known. The chain combines TRBV4-1 with TRBJ1-1, with D possibly being TRBD1 (6 bases). Sequencing was performed on PBMCs or a T cell subset sorted from them (not recorded which). As DNA, the CDR3 is TGCGCCAGCAGCCAAGATCGGACAGAGGACACTGAAGCTTTCTTT. It codes for CASSQDRTEDTEAFF.